These T cell receptor beta chains were read from a single sample in a study of cytomegalovirus exposure and HLA in healthy donors. Generated by immunoSEQ multiplex PCR, the TCRdb table keeps only in-frame clones and is missing some. The repertoire includes about 250,000 clones, around 65% of them detected once, and roughly 2.4% sits in the top ten. Sample: PBMCs. The source of these receptors is a female donor in good health and CMV-seronegative. Each CDR3 is given with its conserved first and last residue. D genes are given only for firm matches. Some rows mark clone size as missing; the rest say once, few, many or name a class of expanded clone.

cdr3_length clone_size j_call d_call v_call cdr3_aa cdr3_nt
14 NA TRBJ2-1 TRBD2 TRBV25-1 CASSASGKNNEQFF TGTGCCAGCAGTGCTAGCGGGAAAAACAATGAGCAGTTCTTC
15 NA TRBJ2-7 TRBD1 TRBV28 CASSLTPGQDYEQYF TGTGCCAGCAGTCTTACCCCGGGACAGGACTACGAGCAGTACTTC
17 NA TRBJ2-1 TRBD2 TRBV27 CASSLGPSGLENNEQFF TGTGCCAGCAGTTTGGGACCCTCGGGACTAGAAAACAATGAGCAGTTCTTC
13 NA TRBJ2-1 NA TRBV11-2 CASSSRTTNEQFF TGTGCCAGCAGCTCCCGGACTACCAATGAGCAGTTCTTC
15 few TRBJ2-1 TRBD2 TRBV7-3 CASSHSGNNYNEQFF TGTGCCAGCAGCCATAGCGGGAATAACTACAATGAGCAGTTCTTC
13 NA TRBJ2-7 TRBD1 TRBV10-3 CAISRDRAYEQYF TGTGCCATCTCTCGGGACAGGGCCTACGAGCAGTACTTC
13 NA TRBJ1-2 TRBD1 TRBV29-1 CSVEDRRFYGYTF TGCAGCGTTGAGGACAGGAGGTTCTACGGCTACACCTTC
17 once TRBJ2-1 TRBD2 TRBV4-2 CASSQDQGSGSYNEQFF TGTGCCAGCAGCCAAGATCAGGGTAGCGGGAGTTACAATGAGCAGTTCTTC
14 NA TRBJ2-1 NA TRBV5-1 CASSPGTSYNEQFF TGCGCCAGCAGCCCCGGGACATCCTACAATGAGCAGTTCTTC
19 NA TRBJ2-1 TRBD2 TRBV9 CASSSELAGGTFPGNEQFF TGTGCCAGCAGCTCCGAACTAGCGGGAGGAACCTTTCCTGGCAATGAGCAGTTCTTC
16 NA TRBJ2-1 TRBD2 TRBV27 CASRSLGSGKPGEQFF TGTGCCAGCAGATCCCTAGGTAGCGGGAAGCCGGGGGAGCAGTTCTTC
12 NA TRBJ2-2 NA TRBV6-5 CASSRGNGELFF TGTGCCAGCAGCCGAGGAAACGGGGAGCTGTTTTTT
16 NA TRBJ2-6 NA TRBV29-1 CSVEDRLSFGANVLTF TGCAGCGTTGAAGACAGGCTCAGCTTTGGGGCCAACGTCCTGACTTTC
15 NA TRBJ2-2 NA TRBV18 CASSPGGYQTGELFF TGTGCCAGCTCACCTGGAGGCTATCAAACCGGGGAGCTGTTTTTT